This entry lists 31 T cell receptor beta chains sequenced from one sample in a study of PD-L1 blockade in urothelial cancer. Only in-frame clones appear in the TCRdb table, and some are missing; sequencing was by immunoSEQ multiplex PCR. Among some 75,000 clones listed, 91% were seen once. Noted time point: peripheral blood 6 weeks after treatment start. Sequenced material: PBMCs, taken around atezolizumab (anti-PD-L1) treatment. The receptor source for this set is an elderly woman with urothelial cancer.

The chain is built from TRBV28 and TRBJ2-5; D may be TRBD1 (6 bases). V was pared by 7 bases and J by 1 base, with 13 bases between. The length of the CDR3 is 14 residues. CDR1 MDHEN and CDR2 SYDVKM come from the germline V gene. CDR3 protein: CASKPTGIQETQYF. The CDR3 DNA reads TGTGCCAGCAAACCGACAGGCATCCAAGAGACCCAGTACTTC.

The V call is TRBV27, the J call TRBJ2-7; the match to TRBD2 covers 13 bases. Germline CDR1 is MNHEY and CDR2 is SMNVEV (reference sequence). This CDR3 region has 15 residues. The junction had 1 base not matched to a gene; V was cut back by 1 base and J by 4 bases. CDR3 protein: CASSLWGLAGYEQYF. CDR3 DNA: TGTGCCAGCAGTTTATGGGGACTAGCGGGATACGAGCAGTACTTC.

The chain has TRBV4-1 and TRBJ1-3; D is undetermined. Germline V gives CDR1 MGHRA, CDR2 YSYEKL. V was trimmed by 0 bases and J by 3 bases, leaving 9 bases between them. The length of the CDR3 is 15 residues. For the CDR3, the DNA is TGCGCCAGCAGCCAAGATCTCGGCGGTGGAAACACCATATATTTT. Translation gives CASSQDLGGGNTIYF.

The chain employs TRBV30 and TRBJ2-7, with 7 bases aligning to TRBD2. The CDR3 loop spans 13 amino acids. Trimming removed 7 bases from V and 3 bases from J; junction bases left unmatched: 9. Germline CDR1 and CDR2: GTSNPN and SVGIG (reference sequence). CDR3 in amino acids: CAFYGRGLYEQYF. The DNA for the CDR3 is TGTGCCTTTTATGGGAGGGGACTCTACGAGCAGTACTTC.

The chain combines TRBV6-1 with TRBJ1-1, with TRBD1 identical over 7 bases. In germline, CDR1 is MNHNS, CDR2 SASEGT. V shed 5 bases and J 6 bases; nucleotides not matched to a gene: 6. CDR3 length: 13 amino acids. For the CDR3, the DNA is TGTGCCAGCAGTCAAAAGCAGGGGGCTGAAGCTTTCTTT. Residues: CASSQKQGAEAFF.

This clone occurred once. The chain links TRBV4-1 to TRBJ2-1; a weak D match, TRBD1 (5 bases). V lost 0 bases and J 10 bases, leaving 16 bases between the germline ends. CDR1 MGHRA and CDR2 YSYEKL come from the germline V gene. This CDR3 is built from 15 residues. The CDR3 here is CASSQEGPRSKEQFF. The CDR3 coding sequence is TGCGCCAGCAGCCAAGAGGGGCCCCGGTCCAAGGAGCAGTTCTTC.

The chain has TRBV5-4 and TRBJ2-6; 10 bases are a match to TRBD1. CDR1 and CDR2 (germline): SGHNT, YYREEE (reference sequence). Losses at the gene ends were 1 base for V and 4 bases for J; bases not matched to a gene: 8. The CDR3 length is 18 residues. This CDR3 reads CASSLIIGTGAGANVLTF. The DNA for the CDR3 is TGTGCCAGCAGCTTGATAATCGGGACAGGGGCCGGGGCCAACGTCCTGACTTTC.

For the CDR3, the DNA is TGTGCCAGCAGCGTAGGACTAGCGTCCGTCATCCACAATGAGCAGTTCTTC. Translation gives CASSVGLASVIHNEQFF. The chain is built from TRBV9 and TRBJ2-1; 8 bases align to TRBD2. V trimming: 0 bases; J trimming: 5 bases; junction bases outside the gene matches: 10. The CDR3 has 17 amino acids. Germline V lookup: CDR1 SGDLS, CDR2 YYNGEE.

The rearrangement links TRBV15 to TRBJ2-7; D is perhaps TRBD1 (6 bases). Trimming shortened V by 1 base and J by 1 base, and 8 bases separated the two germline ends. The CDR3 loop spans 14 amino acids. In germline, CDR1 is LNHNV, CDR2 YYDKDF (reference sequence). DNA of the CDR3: TGTGCCACCAGCAGAGGGGGGCCATCCTACGAGCAGTACTTC. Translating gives CATSRGGPSYEQYF.

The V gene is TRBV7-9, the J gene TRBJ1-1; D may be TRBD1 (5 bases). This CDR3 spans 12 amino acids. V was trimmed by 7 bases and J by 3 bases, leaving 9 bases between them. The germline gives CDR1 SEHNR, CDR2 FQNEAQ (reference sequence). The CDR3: CASTWGDTEAFF. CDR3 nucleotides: TGTGCCAGCACCTGGGGGGACACTGAAGCTTTCTTT.

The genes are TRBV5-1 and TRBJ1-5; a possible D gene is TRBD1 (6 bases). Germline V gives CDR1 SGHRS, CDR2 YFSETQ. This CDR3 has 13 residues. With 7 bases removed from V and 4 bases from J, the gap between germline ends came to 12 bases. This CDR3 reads CASPGTLNQPQHF. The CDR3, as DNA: TGCGCCAGCCCCGGGACACTTAATCAGCCCCAGCATTTT.

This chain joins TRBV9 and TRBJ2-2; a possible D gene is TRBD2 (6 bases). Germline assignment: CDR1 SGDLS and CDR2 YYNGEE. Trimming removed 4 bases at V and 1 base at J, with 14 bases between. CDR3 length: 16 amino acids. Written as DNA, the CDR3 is TGTGCCAGCAGCCCCCGGGGTAGCGGGAACACCGGGGAGCTGTTTTTT. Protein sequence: CASSPRGSGNTGELFF.

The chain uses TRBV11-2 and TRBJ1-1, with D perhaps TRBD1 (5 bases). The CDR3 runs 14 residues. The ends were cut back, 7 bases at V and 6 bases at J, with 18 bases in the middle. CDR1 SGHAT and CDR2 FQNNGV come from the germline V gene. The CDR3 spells CASKPQGQGAEAFF. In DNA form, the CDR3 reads TGTGCCAGCAAACCTCAGGGCCAGGGCGCTGAAGCTTTCTTT.

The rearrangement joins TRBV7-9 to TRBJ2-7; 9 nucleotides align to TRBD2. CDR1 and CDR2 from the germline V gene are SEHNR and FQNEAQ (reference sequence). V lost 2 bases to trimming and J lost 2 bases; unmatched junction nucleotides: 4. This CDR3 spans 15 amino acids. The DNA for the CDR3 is TGTGCCAGCAGCTTACCAGCGGGAGGAACCTACGAGCAGTACTTC. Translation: CASSLPAGGTYEQYF.

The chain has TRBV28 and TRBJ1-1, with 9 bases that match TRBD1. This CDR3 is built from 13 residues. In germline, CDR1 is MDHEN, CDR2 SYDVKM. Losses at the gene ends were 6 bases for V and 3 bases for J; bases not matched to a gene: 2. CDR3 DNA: TGTGCCAGCAGCACAGGGGGCTACACTGAAGCTTTCTTT. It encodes CASSTGGYTEAFF. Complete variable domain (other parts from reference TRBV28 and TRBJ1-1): DVKVTQSSRYLVKRTGEKVFLECVQDMDHENMFWYRQDPGLGLRLIYFSYDVKMKEKGDIPEGYSVSREKKERFSLILESASTNQTSMYLCASSTGGYTEAFFGQGTRLTVV.

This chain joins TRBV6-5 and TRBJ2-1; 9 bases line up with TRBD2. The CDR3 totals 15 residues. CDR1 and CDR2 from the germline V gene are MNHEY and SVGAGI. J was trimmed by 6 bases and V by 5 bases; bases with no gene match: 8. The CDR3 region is CASSKGLAGSNEQFF. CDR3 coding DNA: TGTGCCAGCAGTAAGGGACTAGCTGGGTCCAATGAGCAGTTCTTC.

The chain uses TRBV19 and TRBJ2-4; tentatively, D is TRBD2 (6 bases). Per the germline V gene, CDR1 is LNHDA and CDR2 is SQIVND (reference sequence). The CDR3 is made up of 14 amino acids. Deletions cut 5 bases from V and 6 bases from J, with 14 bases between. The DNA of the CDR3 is TGTGCCAGTAGTTCGAGACTAGGAGGAAACATTCAGTACTTC. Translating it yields CASSSRLGGNIQYF.

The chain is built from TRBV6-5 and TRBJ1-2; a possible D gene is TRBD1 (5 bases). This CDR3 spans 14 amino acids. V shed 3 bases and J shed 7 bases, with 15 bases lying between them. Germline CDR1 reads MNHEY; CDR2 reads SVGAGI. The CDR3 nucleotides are TGTGCCAGCAGTTATCGGGCACAGGCCGGTGGCTACACCTTC. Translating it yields CASSYRAQAGGYTF.

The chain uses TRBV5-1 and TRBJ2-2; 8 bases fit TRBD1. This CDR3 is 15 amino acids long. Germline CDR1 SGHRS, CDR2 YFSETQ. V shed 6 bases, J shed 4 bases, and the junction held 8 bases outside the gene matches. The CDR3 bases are TGCGCCAGCAACCCAGGGGGCGGGACCACCGGGGAGCTGTTTTTT. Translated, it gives CASNPGGGTTGELFF.

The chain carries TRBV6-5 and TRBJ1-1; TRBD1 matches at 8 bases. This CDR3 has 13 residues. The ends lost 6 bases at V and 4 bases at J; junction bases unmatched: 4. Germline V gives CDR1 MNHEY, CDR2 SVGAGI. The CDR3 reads CASRNRGGTEAFF. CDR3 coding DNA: TGTGCCAGCAGGAACAGGGGGGGCACTGAAGCTTTCTTT.

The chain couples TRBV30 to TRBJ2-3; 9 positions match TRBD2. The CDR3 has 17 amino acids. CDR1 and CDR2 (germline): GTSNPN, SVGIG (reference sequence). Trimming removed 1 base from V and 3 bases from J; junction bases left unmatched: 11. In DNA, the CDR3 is TGTGCCTGGAGTGACCCCGGGTTGCGGGAGGGGACAGATACGCAGTATTTT. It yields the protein CAWSDPGLREGTDTQYF. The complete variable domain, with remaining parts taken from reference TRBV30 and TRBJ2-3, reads SQTIHQWPATLVQPVGSPLSLECTVEGTSNPNLYWYRQAAGRGLQLLFYSVGIGQISSEVPQNLSASRPQDRQFILSSKKLLLSDSGFYLCAWSDPGLREGTDTQYFGPGTRLTVL.

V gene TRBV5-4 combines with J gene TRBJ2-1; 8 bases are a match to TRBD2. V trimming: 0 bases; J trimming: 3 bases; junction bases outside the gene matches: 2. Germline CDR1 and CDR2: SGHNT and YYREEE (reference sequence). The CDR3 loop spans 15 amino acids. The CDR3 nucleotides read TGTGCCAGCAGCTTGGTTAGCGGGATCTACAATGAGCAGTTCTTC. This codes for CASSLVSGIYNEQFF.

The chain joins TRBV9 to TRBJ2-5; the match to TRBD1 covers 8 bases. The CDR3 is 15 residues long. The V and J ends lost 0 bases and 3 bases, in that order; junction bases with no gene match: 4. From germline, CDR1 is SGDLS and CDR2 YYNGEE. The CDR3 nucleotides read TGTGCCAGCAGCGTAGCGGGACAGGCTAAAGAGACCCAGTACTTC. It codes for CASSVAGQAKETQYF.

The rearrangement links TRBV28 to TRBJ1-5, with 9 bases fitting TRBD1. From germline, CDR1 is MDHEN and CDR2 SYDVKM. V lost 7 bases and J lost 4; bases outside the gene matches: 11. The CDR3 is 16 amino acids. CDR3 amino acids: CASTRGDRGSNQPQHF. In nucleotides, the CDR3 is TGTGCCAGCACCCGTGGCGACAGGGGGTCGAATCAGCCCCAGCATTTT.

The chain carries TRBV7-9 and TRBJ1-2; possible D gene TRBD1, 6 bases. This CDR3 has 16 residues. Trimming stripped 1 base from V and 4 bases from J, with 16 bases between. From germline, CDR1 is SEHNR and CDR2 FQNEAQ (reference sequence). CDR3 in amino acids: CASSLEGGGRVYGYTF. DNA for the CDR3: TGTGCCAGCAGCTTAGAGGGCGGGGGCCGTGTCTATGGCTACACCTTC. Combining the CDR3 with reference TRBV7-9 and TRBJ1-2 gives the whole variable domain DTGVSQNPRHKITKRGQNVTFRCDPISEHNRLYWYRQTLGQGPEFLTYFQNEAQLEKSRLLSDRFSAERPKGSFSTLEIQRTEQGDSAMYLCASSLEGGGRVYGYTFGSGTRLTVV.

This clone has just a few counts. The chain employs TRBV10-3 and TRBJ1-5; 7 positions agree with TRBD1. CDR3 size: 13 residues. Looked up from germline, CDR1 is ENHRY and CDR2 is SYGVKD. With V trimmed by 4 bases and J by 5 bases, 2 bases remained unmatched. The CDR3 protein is CAISGQGDQPQHF. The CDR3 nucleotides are TGTGCCATCAGTGGGCAGGGGGATCAGCCCCAGCATTTT.

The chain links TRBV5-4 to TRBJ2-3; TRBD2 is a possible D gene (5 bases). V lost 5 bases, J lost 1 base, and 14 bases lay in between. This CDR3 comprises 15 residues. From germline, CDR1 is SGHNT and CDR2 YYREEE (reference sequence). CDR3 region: CASRASTGGTDTQYF. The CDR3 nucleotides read TGTGCCAGCAGGGCGAGTACCGGGGGCACAGATACGCAGTATTTT.

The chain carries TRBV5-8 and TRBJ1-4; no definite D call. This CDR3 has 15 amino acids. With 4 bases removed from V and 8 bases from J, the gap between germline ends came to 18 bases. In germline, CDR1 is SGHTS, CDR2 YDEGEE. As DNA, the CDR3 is TGTGCCAGCAGCCCCGGAGGCCTTAGGAACGAAAAACTGTTTTTT. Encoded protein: CASSPGGLRNEKLFF.

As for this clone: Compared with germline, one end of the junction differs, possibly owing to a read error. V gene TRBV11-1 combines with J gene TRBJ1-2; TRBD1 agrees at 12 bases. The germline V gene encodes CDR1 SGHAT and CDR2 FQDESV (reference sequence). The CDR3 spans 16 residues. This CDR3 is CASRLGPGQGALGYTF. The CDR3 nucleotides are TGTGCCAGCAGGTTAGGACCGGGACAGGGGGCGCTTGGCTACACCTTC.

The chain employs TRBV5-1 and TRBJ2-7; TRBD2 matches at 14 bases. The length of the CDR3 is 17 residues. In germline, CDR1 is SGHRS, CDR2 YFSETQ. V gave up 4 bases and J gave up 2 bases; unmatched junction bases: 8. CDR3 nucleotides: TGCGCCAGCAGCACAGGGACTAGCGGGAGTAACCCCTACGAGCAGTACTTC. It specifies CASSTGTSGSNPYEQYF.

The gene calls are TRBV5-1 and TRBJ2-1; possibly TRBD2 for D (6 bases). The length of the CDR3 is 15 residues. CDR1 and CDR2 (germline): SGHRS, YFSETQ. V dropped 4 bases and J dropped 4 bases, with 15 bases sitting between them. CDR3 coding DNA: TGCGCCAGCAGCCAGGACCTGGCGGGGTACAATGAGCAGTTCTTC. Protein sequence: CASSQDLAGYNEQFF. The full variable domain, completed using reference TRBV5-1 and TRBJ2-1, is KAGVTQTPRYLIKTRGQQVTLSCSPISGHRSVSWYQQTPGQGLQFLFEYFSETQRNKGNFPGRFSGRQFSNSRSEMNVSTLELGDSALYLCASSQDLAGYNEQFFGPGTRLTVL.